The rows below give T cell receptor beta chains drawn from one sample of a study of cytotoxic CD8 clonotypes in ibrutinib-treated CLL. Only in-frame clones appear in the TCRdb table, and some are missing; sequencing was by immunoSEQ multiplex PCR. The table has tens of thousands of clones, approximately 69% seen once. The sequenced sample was PBMCs, obtained before ibrutinib treatment. These receptors all stem from a human donor with chronic lymphocytic leukemia. Each CDR3 is given with its conserved first and last residue. D genes are given only for firm matches. The size entry is marked missing in some rows and otherwise reads once, few, many or a size class.

abundance	len	d_gene	v_gene	j_gene	CDR3nt	CDR3aa
-	13	-	TRBV28	TRBJ1-2	TGTGCCAGCAGCAACCGGGGGAACTATGGCTACACCTTC	CASSNRGNYGYTF
-	16	-	TRBV7-6	TRBJ2-3	TGTGCCAGCAGCGCCACCAGGGGCTTCGGCACAGATACGCAGTATTTT	CASSATRGFGTDTQYF
-	15	-	TRBV19	TRBJ1-2	TGTGCCAGTAGTATGGGTGGGGGTTGGAACTATGGCTACACCTTC	CASSMGGGWNYGYTF
-	15	-	TRBV18	TRBJ2-1	TGTGCCAGCTCACCAGGAGGGAGGCTTCTCGATGAGCAGTTCTTC	CASSPGGRLLDEQFF
-	11	-	TRBV29-1	TRBJ1-1	TGCAGCGTGGACAAGAACACTGAAGCTTTCTTT	CSVDKNTEAFF
few	17	TRBD1	TRBV13	TRBJ2-6	TGTGCCAGCAGCCCCCGGACAGGGGGCGCTGGGGCCAACGTCCTGACTTTC	CASSPRTGGAGANVLTF
-	18	TRBD2	TRBV7-2	TRBJ2-1	TGTGCCAGCAGCTTAGTAAGGGGAGGGACTAGTAGGCAGAATGAGCAGTTCTTC	CASSLVRGGTSRQNEQFF
-	14	TRBD2	TRBV7-3	TRBJ2-1	TGTGCCAGCAGCTTGGGGACTAGCATGACTGAGCAGTTCTTC	CASSLGTSMTEQFF
-	14	-	TRBV7-2	TRBJ2-7	TGTGCCAGCAGCTTAGAGGACGGACCCTACGAGCAGTACTTC	CASSLEDGPYEQYF
few	16	TRBD2	TRBV4-2	TRBJ2-7	TGTGCCAGCAGCCAAGATCGGGGGGGCCCGTTTTACGAGCAGTACTTC	CASSQDRGGPFYEQYF
-	14	TRBD2	TRBV30	TRBJ2-7	TGTGCCTGGAGTGTCGGCGGGAGCGCCTACGAGCAGTACTTC	CAWSVGGSAYEQYF
once	16	-	TRBV9	TRBJ2-2	TGTGCCAGCAGCGAGCCGGGGGGCCCTAACACCGGGGAGCTGTTTTTT	CASSEPGGPNTGELFF
-	15	TRBD2	TRBV5-1	TRBJ2-1	TGCGCCAGCAGCTTCTATAGCGGGTCCTACAATGAGCAGTTCTTC	CASSFYSGSYNEQFF
-	15	-	TRBV4-3	TRBJ2-7	TGCGCCAGCAGCCAAGCCCAGGGCGGGCACTACGAGCAGTACTTC	CASSQAQGGHYEQYF
-	12	-	TRBV5-1	TRBJ2-3	TGCGCCAGCAGCTTGGGTTCAGATACGCAGTATTTT	CASSLGSDTQYF
few	15	-	TRBV5-8	TRBJ1-5	TGTGCCAGCAGCTTGGGTAAAAGGGGCGGCCAGCCCCAGCATTTT	CASSLGKRGGQPQHF
-	11	-	TRBV14	TRBJ2-5	TGTGCCAGCAGCCAAACGGAGACCCAGTACTTC	CASSQTETQYF
few	12	-	TRBV28	TRBJ1-1	TGTGCCAGCAGTTCCCCTCTCACTGAAGCTTTCTTT	CASSSPLTEAFF